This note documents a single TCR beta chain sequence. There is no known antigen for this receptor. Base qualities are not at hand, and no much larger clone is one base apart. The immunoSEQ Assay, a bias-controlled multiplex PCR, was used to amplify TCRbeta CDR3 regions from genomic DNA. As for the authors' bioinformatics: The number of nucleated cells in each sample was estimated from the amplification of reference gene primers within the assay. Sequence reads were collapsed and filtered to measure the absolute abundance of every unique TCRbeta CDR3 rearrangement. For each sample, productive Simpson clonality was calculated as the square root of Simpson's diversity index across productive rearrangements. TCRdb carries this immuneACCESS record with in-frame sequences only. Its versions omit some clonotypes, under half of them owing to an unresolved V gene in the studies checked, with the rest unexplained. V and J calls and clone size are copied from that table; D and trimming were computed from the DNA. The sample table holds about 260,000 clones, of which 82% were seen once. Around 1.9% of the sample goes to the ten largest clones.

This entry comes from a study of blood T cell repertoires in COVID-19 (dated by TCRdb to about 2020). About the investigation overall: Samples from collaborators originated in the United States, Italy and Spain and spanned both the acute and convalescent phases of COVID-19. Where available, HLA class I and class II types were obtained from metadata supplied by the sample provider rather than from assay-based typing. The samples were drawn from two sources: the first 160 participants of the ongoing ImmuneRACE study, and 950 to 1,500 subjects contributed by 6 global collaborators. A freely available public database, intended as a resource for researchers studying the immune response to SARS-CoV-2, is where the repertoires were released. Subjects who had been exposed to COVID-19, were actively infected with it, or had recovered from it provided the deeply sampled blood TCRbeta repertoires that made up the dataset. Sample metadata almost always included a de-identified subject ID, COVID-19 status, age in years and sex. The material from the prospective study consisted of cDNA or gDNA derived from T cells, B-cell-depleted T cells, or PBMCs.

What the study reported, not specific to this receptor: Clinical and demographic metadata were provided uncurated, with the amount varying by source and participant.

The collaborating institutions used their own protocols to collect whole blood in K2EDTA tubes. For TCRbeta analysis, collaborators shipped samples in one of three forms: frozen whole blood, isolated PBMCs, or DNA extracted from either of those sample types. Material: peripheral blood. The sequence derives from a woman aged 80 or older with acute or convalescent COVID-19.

DNA sequence: TGTGCCAGCAGGTTTGGGCAGCAATATGGCTACACCTTC. Translated, this gives CASRFGQQYGYTF. The sequence joins TRBV7-2 to TRBJ1-2, with no D gene named confidently. V is reduced by 6 bases and J by 5 bases, leaving a spacing of 13 bases between them. CDR1 and CDR2, looked up from the germline V gene, are SGHTA and FQGNSA. The CDR3 numbers 13 residues from cysteine through phenylalanine. Kept here is only the CDR3 DNA, which spans 39 bases and is read in frame from base 1.